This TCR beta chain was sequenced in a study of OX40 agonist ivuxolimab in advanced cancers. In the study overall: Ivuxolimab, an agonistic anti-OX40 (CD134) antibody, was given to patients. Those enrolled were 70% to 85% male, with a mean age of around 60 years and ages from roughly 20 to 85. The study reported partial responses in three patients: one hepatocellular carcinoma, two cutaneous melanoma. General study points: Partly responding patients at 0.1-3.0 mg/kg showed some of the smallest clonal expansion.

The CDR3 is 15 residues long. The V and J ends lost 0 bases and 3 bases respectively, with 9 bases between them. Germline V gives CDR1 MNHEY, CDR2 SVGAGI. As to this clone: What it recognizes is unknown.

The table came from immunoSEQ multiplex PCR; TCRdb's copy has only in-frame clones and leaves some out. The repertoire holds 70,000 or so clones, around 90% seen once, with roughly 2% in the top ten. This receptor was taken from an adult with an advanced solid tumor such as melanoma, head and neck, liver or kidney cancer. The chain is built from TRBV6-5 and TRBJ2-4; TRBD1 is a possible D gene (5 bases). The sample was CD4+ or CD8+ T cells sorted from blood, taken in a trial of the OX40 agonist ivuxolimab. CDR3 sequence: CASSYSVQGKNIQYF. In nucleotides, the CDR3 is TGTGCCAGCAGTTACTCGGTGCAGGGCAAAAACATTCAGTACTTC.